Below are 10 T cell receptor beta chains sequenced from a single sample in a study of glioma-infiltrating T cells. TCR alpha and beta CDR3 regions were amplified from RNA using iRepertoire nested multiplex PCR. TCRdb reprocessed the multiplex PCR reads via MiXCR and lists one record per CDR3 protein. The sample includes around 190,000 distinct CDR3 sequences, about 40% of them seen just once. Source material: glioma tissue, nonneoplastic brain tissue, or PBMCs (not recorded which). Receptors originate from a human donor with low-grade glioma or glioblastoma, undergoing nonglioma brain surgery, or in good health (not recorded which).

This clonotype was detected a few times. The J gene is TRBJ1-2, the V gene TRBV12-3 or TRBV12-4; maybe TRBD1 (5 bases). V was cut by 2 bases and J by 2 bases, with 12 bases left in between. There are 15 residues in the CDR3. This CDR3 is CASSLTSAGNYGYTF. In DNA, the CDR3 is TGTGCCAGCAGTTTAACCTCTGCAGGGAACTATGGCTACACCTTC.

The sample holds many counts of this clonotype. The chain is built from TRBV28 and TRBJ2-3; 9 bases match TRBD2. V lost 3 bases to trimming and J lost 5 bases; unmatched junction nucleotides: 3. Germline loops: CDR1 MDHEN, CDR2 SYDVKM. This CDR3 contains 14 residues. CDR3 protein: CASSFGGGGDTQYF. The CDR3 DNA follows: TGTGCCAGCAGTTTCGGCGGGGGGGGAGATACGCAGTATTTT.

Concerning this clonotype itself: Just one base apart from a much larger clone, this may be a read error. The chain employs TRBV20-1 and TRBJ1-2; maybe TRBD1 (5 bases). The CDR3 is 15 residues long. Germline V gene sequence: CDR1 DFQATT, CDR2 SNEGSKA (reference sequence). The CDR3 loop is CSARGVTTGVGGYNF. The CDR3 bases are TGCAGTGCCCGGGGGGTCACAACAGGCGTCGGTGGCTACAACTTC.

This clonotype was counted a few times. This chain links TRBV3-1 with TRBJ2-5; 7 nucleotides agree with TRBD2. Germline trimming cut 1 base from V and 3 bases from J; bases unmatched to any gene: 8. This CDR3 region has 16 residues. The V gene's germline CDR1 is LGHDT and CDR2 YNNKEL (reference sequence). The DNA of the CDR3 is TGTGCCAGCAGCCAAGGGGAACTAGCGACCAAAGAGACCCAGTACTTC. Protein product: CASSQGELATKETQYF.

As to this clonotype: With a much larger clone just one base away, this may be a read error. The CDR3 region is CATSPSDSYNEQFF. Here the CDR3 DNA reads TGTGCCACCAGTCCCTCGGATTCCTACAATGAGCAGTTCTTC. The V and J genes are TRBV24-1 and TRBJ2-1; D is unresolved. There are 14 residues in the CDR3. The V end lost 6 bases, the J end lost 1 base, and 9 bases lay between the germline ends. Germline V gene sequence: CDR1 KGHDR, CDR2 SFDVKD.

This clonotype was found a few times. Since a much larger clone is just one base distant, this may be a read error. The chain links TRBV27 to TRBJ1-2; the D is unclear. CDR3 size: 14 residues. V lost 6 bases, J lost 1 base, and 12 bases lay in between. Germline lookup yields CDR1 MNHEY and CDR2 SMNVEV (reference sequence). The CDR3 region has the DNA TGTGCCAGCAGCGCCGGAAGGGTTAACTATGGCTACACCTTC. Its translation is CASSAGRVNYGYTF.

The gene calls are TRBV19 and TRBJ2-7, with 9 bases identical to TRBD2. V shed 8 bases, J shed 3 bases, and the junction held 11 bases outside the gene matches. This CDR3 region has 15 residues. Germline V gene data show CDR1 as LNHDA and CDR2 as SQIVND (reference sequence). DNA for the CDR3: TGTGCCAGTGGTAGCCCCAATAGCGGGAGCTACGAGCAGTACTTC. Amino acids: CASGSPNSGSYEQYF.

This clonotype was detected many times. The chain is built from TRBV28 and TRBJ1-1; 7 bases are a match to TRBD1. The V gene's germline CDR1 is MDHEN and CDR2 SYDVKM. J gave up 4 bases and V 6 bases, and 11 bases lay outside the gene matches. The CDR3 has 15 residues. The CDR3 DNA reads TGTGCCAGCAGGGCCCGACAGGGTGGGCGCACTGAAGCTTTCTTT. It yields the protein CASRARQGGRTEAFF.

The chain has TRBV4-1 and TRBJ1-1, with 7 nucleotides matching TRBD1. This CDR3 has 14 residues. V was clipped by 6 bases and J by 6 bases; unmatched bases: 10. From germline, CDR1 is MGHRA and CDR2 YSYEKL. The CDR3 nucleotides read TGCGCCAGCAGACCTACAGGGGTGAGGCCTGAAGCTTTCTTT. Translated, it gives CASRPTGVRPEAFF.

Remarks on this clonotype: The junction departs from the called germline gene at one end, perhaps through a read error. V and J are TRBV6-2 or TRBV6-3 and TRBJ2-1; no definite D call. Germline V gives CDR1 MNHEY, CDR2 SVGEGT. The CDR3 loop spans 14 amino acids. The CDR3 DNA follows: TGTGCCAGCAGTGAGAGAGAACAGACCAATGAGAAGTTCTTC. Translation: CASSEREQTNEKFF.